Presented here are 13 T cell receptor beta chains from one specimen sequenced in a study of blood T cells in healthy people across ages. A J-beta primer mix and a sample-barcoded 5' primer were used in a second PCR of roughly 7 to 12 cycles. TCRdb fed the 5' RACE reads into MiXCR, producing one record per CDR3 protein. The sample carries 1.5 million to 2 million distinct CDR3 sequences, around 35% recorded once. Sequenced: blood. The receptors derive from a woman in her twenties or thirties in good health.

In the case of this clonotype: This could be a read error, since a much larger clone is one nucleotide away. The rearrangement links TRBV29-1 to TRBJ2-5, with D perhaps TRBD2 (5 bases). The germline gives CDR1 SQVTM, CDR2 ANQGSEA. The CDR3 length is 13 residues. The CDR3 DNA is TGCGGCGCCGAACGGGGTGGTAGAGAGACCCAGTACTTC. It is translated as CGAERGGRETQYF.

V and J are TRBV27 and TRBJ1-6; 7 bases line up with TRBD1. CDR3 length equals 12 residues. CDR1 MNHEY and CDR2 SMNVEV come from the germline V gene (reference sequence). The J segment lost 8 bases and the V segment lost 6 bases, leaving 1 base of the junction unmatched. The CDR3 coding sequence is TGTGCCAGCAGAGACAGGGATTCACCCCTCCACTTT. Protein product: CASRDRDSPLHF.

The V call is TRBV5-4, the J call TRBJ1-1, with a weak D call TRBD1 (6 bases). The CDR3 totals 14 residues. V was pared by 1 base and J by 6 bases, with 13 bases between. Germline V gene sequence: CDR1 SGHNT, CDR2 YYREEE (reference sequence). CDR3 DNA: TGTGCCAGCAGCTTGACAGGGATGGCCGCTGAAGCTTTCTTT. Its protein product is CASSLTGMAAEAFF.

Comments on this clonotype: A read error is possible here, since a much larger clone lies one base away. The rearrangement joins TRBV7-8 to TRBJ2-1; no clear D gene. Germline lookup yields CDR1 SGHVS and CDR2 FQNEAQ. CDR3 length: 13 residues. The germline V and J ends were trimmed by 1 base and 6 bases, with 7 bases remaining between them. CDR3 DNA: TGTGCCAGCAGCTTAGTTCTGAGCAATGAGCAGTTCTTC. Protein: CASSLVLSNEQFF.

The CDR3 reads CASSTRTSLEFF. CDR3 sequence (DNA): TGTGCCAGCAGTACCCGGACTTCGTTGGAGTTCTTC. The rearrangement joins TRBV6-6 to TRBJ2-1; D possibly corresponds to TRBD2 (5 bases). Germline loops: CDR1 MNHNY, CDR2 SVGAGI (reference sequence). The CDR3 spans 12 residues. The ends were cut back, 5 bases at V and 14 bases at J, with 16 bases in the middle.

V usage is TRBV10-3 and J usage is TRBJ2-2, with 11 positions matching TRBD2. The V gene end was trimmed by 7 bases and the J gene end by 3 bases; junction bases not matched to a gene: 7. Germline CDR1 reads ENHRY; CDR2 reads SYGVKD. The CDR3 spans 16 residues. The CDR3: CAIMGASGRHTGELFF. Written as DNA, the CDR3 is TGTGCCATCATGGGGGCTAGCGGGAGGCACACCGGGGAGCTGTTTTTT.

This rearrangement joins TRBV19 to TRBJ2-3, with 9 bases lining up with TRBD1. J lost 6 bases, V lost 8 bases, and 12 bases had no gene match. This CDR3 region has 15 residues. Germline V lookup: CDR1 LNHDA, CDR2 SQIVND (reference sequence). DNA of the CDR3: TGTGCCAGTGCCAAGCCGGGACAGGGATTTGATACGCAGTATTTT. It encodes CASAKPGQGFDTQYF.

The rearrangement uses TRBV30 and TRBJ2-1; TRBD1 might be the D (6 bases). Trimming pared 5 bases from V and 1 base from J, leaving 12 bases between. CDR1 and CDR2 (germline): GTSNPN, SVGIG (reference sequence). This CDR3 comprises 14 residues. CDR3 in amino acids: CAWSQGISYNEQFF. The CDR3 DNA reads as TGTGCCTGGTCACAGGGAATTTCCTACAATGAGCAGTTCTTC.

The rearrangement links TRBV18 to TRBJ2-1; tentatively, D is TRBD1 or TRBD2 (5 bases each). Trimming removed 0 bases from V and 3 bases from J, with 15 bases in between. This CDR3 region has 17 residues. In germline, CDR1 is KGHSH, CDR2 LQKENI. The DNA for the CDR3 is TGTGCCAGCTCACCACCAACCGGGACGGAGAACTACAATGAGCAGTTCTTC. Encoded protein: CASSPPTGTENYNEQFF.

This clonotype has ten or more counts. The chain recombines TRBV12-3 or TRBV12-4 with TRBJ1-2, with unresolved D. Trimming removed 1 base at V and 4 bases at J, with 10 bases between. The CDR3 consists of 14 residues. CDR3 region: CASSLGVGTYGYTF. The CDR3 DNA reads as TGTGCCAGCAGTTTAGGGGTCGGTACCTATGGCTACACCTTC.

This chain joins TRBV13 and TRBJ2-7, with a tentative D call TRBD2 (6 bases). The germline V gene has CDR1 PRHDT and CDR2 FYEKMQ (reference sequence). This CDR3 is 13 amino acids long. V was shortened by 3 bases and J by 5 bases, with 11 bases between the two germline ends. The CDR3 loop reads CASSFRTINEQYF. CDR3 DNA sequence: TGTGCCAGCAGCTTCCGGACTATAAACGAGCAGTACTTC.

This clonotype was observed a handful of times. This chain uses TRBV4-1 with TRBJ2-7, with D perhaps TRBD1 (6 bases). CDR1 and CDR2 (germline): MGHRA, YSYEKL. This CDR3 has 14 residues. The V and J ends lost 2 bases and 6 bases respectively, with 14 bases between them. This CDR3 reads CASSQPLRGGEQYF. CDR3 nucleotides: TGCGCCAGCAGCCAACCCCTCAGGGGTGGCGAGCAGTACTTC.

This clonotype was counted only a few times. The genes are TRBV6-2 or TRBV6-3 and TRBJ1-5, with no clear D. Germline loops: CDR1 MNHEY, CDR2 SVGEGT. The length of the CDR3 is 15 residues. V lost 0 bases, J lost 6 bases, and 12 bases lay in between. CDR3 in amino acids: CASSYSDFEGQPQHF. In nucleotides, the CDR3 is TGTGCCAGCAGTTACTCCGACTTTGAGGGTCAGCCCCAGCATTTT.